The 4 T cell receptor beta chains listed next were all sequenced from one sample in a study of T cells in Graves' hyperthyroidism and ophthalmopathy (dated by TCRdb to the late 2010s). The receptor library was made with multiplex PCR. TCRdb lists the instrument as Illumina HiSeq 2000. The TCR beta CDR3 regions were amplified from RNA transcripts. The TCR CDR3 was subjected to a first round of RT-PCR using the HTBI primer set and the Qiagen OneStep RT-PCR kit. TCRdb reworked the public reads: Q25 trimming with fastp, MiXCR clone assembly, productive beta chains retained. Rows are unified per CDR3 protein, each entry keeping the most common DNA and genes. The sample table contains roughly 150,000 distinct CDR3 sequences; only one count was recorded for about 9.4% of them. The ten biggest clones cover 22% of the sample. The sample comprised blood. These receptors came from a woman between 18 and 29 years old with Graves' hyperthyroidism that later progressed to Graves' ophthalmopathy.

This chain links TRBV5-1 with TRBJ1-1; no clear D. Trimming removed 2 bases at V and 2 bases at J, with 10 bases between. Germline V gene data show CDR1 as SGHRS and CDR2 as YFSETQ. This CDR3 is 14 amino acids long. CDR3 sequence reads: CASSFGPVNTEAFF. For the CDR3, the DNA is TGCGCCAGCAGCTTTGGACCGGTAAACACTGAAGCTTTCTTT.

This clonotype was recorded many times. CDR3 amino acids: CASSNNQPQHF. CDR3 bases: TGTGCCAGCAGTAACAATCAGCCCCAGCATTTT. The J gene is TRBJ1-5, the V gene TRBV28; no clear D gene. Trimming removed 5 bases from V and 3 bases from J, with 2 bases in between. CDR3 size: 11 residues. Germline V gene sequence: CDR1 MDHEN, CDR2 SYDVKM.

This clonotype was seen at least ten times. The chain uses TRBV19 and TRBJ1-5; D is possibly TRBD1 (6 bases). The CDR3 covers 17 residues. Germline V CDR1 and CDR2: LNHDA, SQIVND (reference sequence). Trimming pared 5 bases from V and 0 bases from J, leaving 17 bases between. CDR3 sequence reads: CASSRTGQAYSNQPQHF. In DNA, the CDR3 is TGTGCCAGTAGTCGGACGGGACAAGCCTATAGCAATCAGCCCCAGCATTTT.

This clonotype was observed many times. CDR3 DNA sequence: TGCAGTGCTAGAGAACTAGCGGGGAGCAGCACAGATACGCAGTATTTT. It codes for CSARELAGSSTDTQYF. This chain connects TRBV20-1 to TRBJ2-3, with TRBD2 matching over 10 bases. Trimming cost V 0 bases and J 0 bases; bases outside gene matches: 3. In germline, CDR1 is DFQATT, CDR2 SNEGSKA (reference sequence). CDR3 length: 16 residues.